One sample yielded the 23 T cell receptor beta chains listed below, sequenced in a study of CD8+CD57+ T cells in acquired aplastic anemia. TCR beta VDJ combinations and CDR3 sequences were profiled from genomic DNA. TCRdb re-derived calls from the reads in MiXCR, one entry per CDR3 protein. The profile shows 150,000 to 200,000 distinct CDR3 sequences, 40% to 55% of them singletons. Patients chosen for sequencing had CD8+CD57+ cells that had expanded, as shown by flow cytometry. The sample consisted of sorted CD4+, CD8+, or CD8+CD57+ T cells (not recorded which) from PBMCs. The origin of the receptors is a human donor with aplastic anemia.

This chain connects TRBV19 to TRBJ1-2; D is unresolved. The CDR3 contains 13 residues. Trimming stripped 5 bases from V and 0 bases from J, with 7 bases between. The V gene's germline CDR1 is LNHDA and CDR2 SQIVND (reference sequence). CDR3 sequence: CASSSRTNYGYTF. CDR3 coding DNA: TGTGCCAGTAGTTCCCGAACTAACTATGGCTACACCTTC.

V is TRBV2 and J is TRBJ2-7; 7 bases are shared with TRBD1. CDR1 and CDR2 (germline): SNHLY, FYNNEI. J gave up 4 bases and V 6 bases, and 9 bases lay outside the gene matches. The CDR3 sequence is 14 residues long. The CDR3 DNA reads TGTGCCAGCAGCCAACGAGGGGGCCGTTACGAGCAGTACTTC. This codes for CASSQRGGRYEQYF.

The rearrangement links TRBV2 to TRBJ1-1; perhaps TRBD1 as D (5 bases). This CDR3 is built from 14 residues. Trimming took off 4 bases at V and 5 bases at J, with 14 bases between the two ends. The V gene's germline CDR1 is SNHLY and CDR2 FYNNEI. CDR3 region: CASSALGGFTEAFF. DNA of the CDR3: TGTGCCAGCAGTGCCCTTGGGGGGTTTACTGAAGCTTTCTTT.

The chain carries TRBV6-1 and TRBJ1-3, with no clear D. The germline gives CDR1 MNHNS, CDR2 SASEGT. The CDR3 covers 13 residues. V lost 3 bases to trimming and J lost 0 bases, with 3 bases between them. DNA for the CDR3: TGTGCCAGCAGTGACCGCTCTGGAAACACCATATATTTT. Amino acids: CASSDRSGNTIYF.

This clonotype was counted ten times or more. The rearrangement uses TRBV10-3 and TRBJ1-1; D possibly corresponds to TRBD1 (5 bases). The CDR3 sequence is 14 residues long. Germline assignment: CDR1 ENHRY and CDR2 SYGVKD. V was pared by 2 bases and J by 0 bases, with 7 bases between. CDR3 residues: CAISEKGMNTEAFF. CDR3 sequence (DNA): TGTGCCATCAGTGAGAAGGGGATGAACACTGAAGCTTTCTTT.

The chain uses TRBV11-1 and TRBJ2-2; the match to TRBD2 covers 7 bases. Germline CDR1 is SGHAT and CDR2 is FQDESV (reference sequence). CDR3 length: 17 amino acids. With V trimmed by 5 bases and J by 1 base, 10 bases remained unmatched. Written as DNA, the CDR3 is TGTGCCAGCAGCCTCCACTCGCTAGCGGTGAACACCGGGGAGCTGTTTTTT. Its protein is CASSLHSLAVNTGELFF.

The CDR3 is CAIRPGQGAFF. The CDR3 region has the DNA TGTGCCATCAGACCGGGACAGGGGGCTTTCTTT. The chain uses TRBV10-3 and TRBJ1-1; 10 bases match TRBD1. The V and J ends lost 6 bases and 11 bases, in that order; junction bases with no gene match: 3. This CDR3 has 11 amino acids. The germline CDR1 and CDR2 sequences are ENHRY and SYGVKD.

J is TRBJ1-2 and V is TRBV20-1; 9 bases fit TRBD1. Germline lookup yields CDR1 DFQATT and CDR2 SNEGSKA (reference sequence). The CDR3 totals 15 residues. The V segment lost 5 bases and the J segment 4 bases; nucleotides outside the gene matches: 11. CDR3 sequence reads: CSAGSTGGAAYGYTF. The CDR3 DNA sequence: TGCAGTGCTGGATCGACAGGGGGAGCGGCCTATGGCTACACCTTC.

The V and J genes are TRBV10-2 and TRBJ2-2; D is perhaps TRBD1 (6 bases). V lost 3 bases to trimming and J lost 3 bases, with 11 bases between them. CDR1 and CDR2 from the germline V gene are WSHSY and SAAADI. The CDR3 runs to 15 residues. The CDR3 sequence is CASSDGQRYTGELFF. The CDR3 nucleotides are TGCGCCAGCAGTGACGGACAGAGATACACCGGGGAGCTGTTTTTT.

Comment on this clonotype: This clone may be a read error of a much larger clone one base away. The chain joins TRBV5-1 to TRBJ2-1, with 9 nucleotides matching TRBD1. The CDR3 sequence is 16 residues long. The germline V gene encodes CDR1 SGHRS and CDR2 YFSETQ. The CDR3 reads CASGLGPGQGYNEQFF. The CDR3 DNA reads TGCGCCAGCGGCTTGGGGCCGGGACAGGGATACAATGAGCAGTTCTTC.

This clonotype was recorded at least ten times. This chain joins TRBV4-3 and TRBJ1-2; D possibly corresponds to TRBD1 (6 bases). Germline-derived CDR1 and CDR2 are LGHNA and YSLEER. Trimming left V 4 bases short and J 6 bases short, with 24 bases between. The CDR3 consists of 17 residues. The CDR3 region is CASSPRLNRERSNGYTF. For the CDR3, the DNA is TGCGCCAGCAGCCCCCGGCTGAACAGGGAAAGGAGCAATGGCTACACCTTC.

At least ten counts were recorded for this clonotype. The J gene is TRBJ2-2, the V gene TRBV29-1; 9 bases are shared with TRBD2. V shed 7 bases and J 7 bases; nucleotides not matched to a gene: 7. Germline loops: CDR1 SQVTM, CDR2 ANQGSEA. The CDR3 is 13 residues long. The CDR3 bases are TGCAGCGGGCGGGGACTAGCTGGCGGGGAGCTGTTTTTT. This codes for CSGRGLAGGELFF.

This clonotype came up a few times. The CDR3 DNA sequence: TGTGCCAGCAGTGAGGGGACTAGCGGGCGGAGGGATACGCAGTATTTT. This codes for CASSEGTSGRRDTQYF. The V call is TRBV2, the J call TRBJ2-3, with 12 bases fitting TRBD2. The V gene's germline CDR1 is SNHLY and CDR2 FYNNEI. The CDR3 runs to 16 residues. V lost 3 bases to trimming and J lost 6 bases; unmatched junction nucleotides: 7.

With regard to this clonotype: No conserved phenylalanine or tryptophan ends this CDR3, so it is likely a read error. CDR3 region: CASSLVGARQPQHS. In DNA form, the CDR3 reads TGTGCCAGCAGTTTAGTGGGGGCCAGGCAGCCCCAGCATTCT. The chain combines TRBV10-3 with TRBJ1-5; D may be TRBD1 (6 bases). This CDR3 contains 14 residues. Germline V lookup: CDR1 ENHRY, CDR2 SYGVKD.

The rearrangement uses TRBV24-1 and TRBJ2-3; TRBD2 matches 15 bases. V lost 8 bases, J lost 0 bases, and 8 bases stayed unmatched. This CDR3 comprises 18 residues. The germline V gene encodes CDR1 KGHDR and CDR2 SFDVKD. CDR3 DNA sequence: TGTGCCACCACGACAGGGACTAGCGGGGGGCCTAGCACAGATACGCAGTATTTT. This sequence encodes CATTTGTSGGPSTDTQYF.

This clonotype came up a few times. Since a much larger clone is just one base distant, this may be a read error. The chain combines TRBV7-2 with TRBJ2-3; weak D call: TRBD2 (5 bases). The CDR3 spans 13 residues. V lost 8 bases and J lost 6, with 15 bases in between. CDR1 is SGHTA, CDR2 FQGNSA, per germline. CDR3 protein: CASGQEGRDTQYF. The CDR3 region has the DNA TGTGCCAGCGGCCAAGAGGGAAGGGATACGCAGTATTTT.

The chain joins TRBV19 to TRBJ2-3, with a weak D call TRBD2 (5 bases). The germline V gene encodes CDR1 LNHDA and CDR2 SQIVND (reference sequence). The CDR3 extends over 13 amino acids. V was shortened by 4 bases and J by 1 base, with 6 bases between the two germline ends. CDR3 amino acids: CASSNGGTDTQYF. Here the CDR3 DNA reads TGTGCCAGTAGTAACGGGGGCACAGATACGCAGTATTTT. The variable domain in full, completed from reference TRBV19 and TRBJ2-3, reads DGGITQSPKYLFRKEGQNVTLSCEQNLNHDAMYWYRQDPGQGLRLIYYSQIVNDFQKGDIAEGYSVSREKKESFPLTVTSAQKNPTAFYLCASSNGGTDTQYFGPGTRLTVL.

The CDR3 reads CATSSIAGHNEQFF. Written as DNA, the CDR3 is TGTGCCACCAGTAGTATAGCTGGACACAATGAGCAGTTCTTC. This chain links TRBV24-1 with TRBJ2-1; D is unclear. This CDR3 is built from 14 residues. V shed 6 bases and J shed 5 bases, with 13 bases lying between them. Germline V lookup: CDR1 KGHDR, CDR2 SFDVKD.

This clonotype has just one count. A much more abundant neighbour one base away suggests this may be a read error. This chain connects TRBV6-1 to TRBJ1-2; D is unclear. The CDR3 totals 14 residues. Germline lookup yields CDR1 MNHNS and CDR2 SASEGT. CDR3 sequence (DNA): TGTGCCAGCAGCCAAGCGGTCAGTAACTATGACTACACCTTC. It encodes CASSQAVSNYDYTF.

V gene TRBV20-1 combines with J gene TRBJ1-3; D may be TRBD1 (6 bases). This CDR3 has 13 amino acids. V was pared by 2 bases and J by 8 bases, with 13 bases between. Germline loops: CDR1 DFQATT, CDR2 SNEGSKA (reference sequence). Here the CDR3 reads CSARRTYRDTIYF. CDR3 nucleotide sequence: TGCAGTGCTAGAAGAACATACAGGGACACCATATATTTT.

This sequence joins TRBV6-1 and TRBJ2-1, with 13 bases matching TRBD2. The CDR3 spans 14 residues. Unmatched junction bases numbered 4, after V lost 6 bases and J lost 8 bases. Germline lookup yields CDR1 MNHNS and CDR2 SASEGT. CDR3 residues: CASRALAGGDEQFF. The CDR3 coding sequence is TGTGCCAGCAGAGCACTAGCGGGAGGGGATGAGCAGTTCTTC.

The J gene is TRBJ2-5, the V gene TRBV24-1; perhaps TRBD2 as D (6 bases). The germline CDR1 and CDR2 sequences are KGHDR and SFDVKD. V gave up 3 bases and J gave up 7 bases, with 20 bases separating them. This CDR3 contains 16 residues. CDR3 loop: CATSDPASGPRWTQYF. As DNA, the CDR3 is TGTGCCACCAGTGATCCGGCGAGCGGGCCGCGGTGGACCCAGTACTTC.

This clonotype came up a few times. This sequence joins TRBV12-3 or TRBV12-4 and TRBJ1-2; possible D gene TRBD1, 5 bases. The CDR3 contains 15 residues. V was pared by 1 base and J by 8 bases, with 17 bases between. This CDR3 reads CASSLEAGPAPGYTF. CDR3 DNA: TGTGCCAGCAGTTTAGAAGCGGGACCCGCCCCGGGCTACACCTTC.